The 14 T cell receptor beta chains below were found in one sample sequenced in a study of blood T cells in healthy people across ages. Through a sample-barcoded 5' primer and a J-beta primer mix, a second PCR was run for roughly 6 to 12 cycles. Each CDR3 protein is one row after TCRdb ran MiXCR on the 5' RACE reads. The sample has 850,000 to 1,100,000 distinct CDR3 sequences, around two fifths seen once; the top ten hold about 12%. Sequencing was performed on blood. The receptors derive from a man aged 18 to 30 in good health.

The V gene is TRBV3-1, the J gene TRBJ2-7; D is unresolved. Germline V gene sequence: CDR1 LGHDT, CDR2 YNNKEL (reference sequence). V gave up 3 bases and J gave up 1 base, with 13 bases separating them. The CDR3 runs 15 residues. CDR3 coding DNA: TGTGCCAGCAGCCAGGCCCCCGGGCAGTCCTACGAGCAGTACTTC. Its protein product is CASSQAPGQSYEQYF.

The table lists this clonotype with a few counts. The chain carries TRBV4-2 and TRBJ2-3, with 11 nucleotides matching TRBD2. Trimming took 1 base from V and 2 from J; bases not matched to a gene: 8. CDR1 is LGHNA and CDR2 is YNFKEQ in the germline V gene. The CDR3 totals 18 residues. The CDR3 reads CASSQGPGLADLTDTQYF. For the CDR3, the DNA is TGTGCCAGCAGCCAAGGGCCGGGACTAGCGGACCTCACAGATACGCAGTATTTT.

The chain joins TRBV7-2 to TRBJ2-3; D is possibly TRBD1 or TRBD2 (5 bases each). V was trimmed by 5 bases and J by 0 bases, leaving 12 bases between them. The CDR3 length is 15 residues. In germline, CDR1 is SGHTA, CDR2 FQGNSA. The CDR3 loop is CASSARGTSTDTQYF. The CDR3 nucleotides are TGTGCCAGCAGCGCCCGGGGCACTAGCACAGATACGCAGTATTTT.

This rearrangement joins TRBV30 to TRBJ2-5, with unresolved D. The germline V gene has CDR1 GTSNPN and CDR2 SVGIG (reference sequence). CDR3 length: 10 residues. With 3 bases removed from V and 6 bases from J, the gap between germline ends came to 5 bases. The CDR3 reads CAWRGKTQYF. As DNA, the CDR3 is TGTGCCTGGAGGGGAAAGACCCAGTACTTC.

V gene TRBV20-1 combines with J gene TRBJ1-5, with a tentative D call TRBD1 (6 bases). Trimming cost V 6 bases and J 0 bases, with 18 bases left between them. The CDR3 covers 16 residues. CDR1 DFQATT and CDR2 SNEGSKA come from the germline V gene (reference sequence). DNA for the CDR3: TGCAGTGCCCCGCCCGGGGGCTCGTATAGCAATCAGCCCCAGCATTTT. Amino acids: CSAPPGGSYSNQPQHF.

This clonotype was seen more than once but under ten times. The V call is TRBV3-1, the J call TRBJ2-7, with a possible D match to TRBD2 (6 bases). The better agreement between TRBJ2-5 and the DNA end casts doubt on the J call. This CDR3 spans 14 amino acids. Germline CDR1 LGHDT, CDR2 YNNKEL (reference sequence). The CDR3 here is CASSQAGVGETQYF. In DNA form, the CDR3 reads TGTGCCAGCAGCCAAGCGGGGGTAGGAGAGACCCAGTACTTC.

This clonotype was picked up a small number of times. This chain connects TRBV7-2 to TRBJ2-1; the match to TRBD1 covers 7 bases. Germline V gene data show CDR1 as SGHTA and CDR2 as FQGNSA. CDR3 length: 16 amino acids. The V gene end was trimmed by 5 bases and the J gene end by 5 bases; junction bases not matched to a gene: 12. The CDR3 loop reads CASSPQTGSQNNEQFF. The CDR3 nucleotides are TGTGCCAGCAGCCCTCAGACAGGGTCCCAAAACAATGAGCAGTTCTTC. The whole variable domain, filled in from reference TRBV7-2 and TRBJ2-1, reads GAGVSQSPSNKVTEKGKDVELRCDPISGHTALYWYRQSLGQGLEFLIYFQGNSAPDKSGLPSDRFSAERTGGSVSTLTIQRTQQEDSAVYLCASSPQTGSQNNEQFFGPGTRLTVL.

The rearrangement joins TRBV5-5 to TRBJ1-4, with D maybe TRBD1 (5 bases). Germline lookup yields CDR1 SGHKS and CDR2 YYEKEE (reference sequence). The CDR3 consists of 17 residues. V lost 1 base and J lost 8, with 21 bases in between. The CDR3 DNA reads as TGTGCCAGCAGCTTGAGGTCCCCCAGGGCTTTTTTCGAAAAACTGTTTTTT. This codes for CASSLRSPRAFFEKLFF.

The chain carries TRBV6-1 and TRBJ2-5; D might be TRBD1 (5 bases). The end of the DNA aligns better with TRBJ2-1, so the J call may be wrong. The CDR3 loop spans 14 amino acids. The germline CDR1 and CDR2 sequences are MNHNS and SASEGT. The CDR3 sequence: CASSEGTTQETQFF. CDR3 coding DNA: TGTGCCAGCAGTGAAGGGACAACACAAGAGACCCAGTTCTTC.

This clonotype was seen only a few times. The chain combines TRBV7-3 with TRBJ2-7; TRBD2 aligns across 8 bases. The CDR3 is 14 residues long. V trimming: 7 bases; J trimming: 2 bases; junction bases outside the gene matches: 7. Per germline, CDR1 SGHTA and CDR2 FQGTGA. The CDR3 DNA follows: TGTGCCAGCAACCCGGGACTAGTTCCCTACGAGCAGTACTTC. It translates to CASNPGLVPYEQYF. Looking up the rest from reference TRBV7-3 and TRBJ2-7 gives the full variable domain: GAGVSQTPSNKVTEKGKYVELRCDPISGHTALYWYRQSLGQGPEFLIYFQGTGAADDSGLPNDRFFAVRPEGSVSTLKIQRTERGDSAVYLCASNPGLVPYEQYFGPGTRLTVT.

The V and J genes are TRBV4-1 and TRBJ1-2; TRBD1 might be the D (6 bases). The CDR3 covers 14 residues. Germline V gives CDR1 MGHRA, CDR2 YSYEKL. The V end lost 4 bases, the J end lost 5 bases, and 14 bases lay between the germline ends. CDR3 in DNA: TGCGCCAGCAGCCGCGAACAGGGAGGGTATGGCTACACCTTC. Translated: CASSREQGGYGYTF.

This clonotype was counted a few times. The germline gene is not matched at one end of the junction; a read error may be the cause. The V call is TRBV14, the J call TRBJ2-1; no firm D call. Germline CDR1 SGHDN, CDR2 FVKESK. The length of the CDR3 is 13 residues. CDR3 amino acids: CASSQGSHNEQFF. CDR3 DNA sequence: TGTGCCAGCAGTCAAGGGTCCCACAATGAGCAGTTCTTC.

As regards this clonotype: One junction end disagrees with the germline gene, perhaps due to a read error. The J gene is TRBJ2-3, the V gene TRBV4-2; TRBD2 matches 7 bases. The germline CDR1 and CDR2 sequences are LGHNA and YNFKEQ. The CDR3 is 15 amino acids. CDR3 DNA: TGTGCCAACAGCCAAGATGGGGGGGAGACAGATACGCAGTATTTT. Residues: CANSQDGGETDTQYF.

This chain joins TRBV9 and TRBJ2-2; no definite D call. This CDR3 comprises 10 residues. Germline V gene lookup returns CDR1 SGDLS and CDR2 YYNGEE. The ends were cut back, 7 bases at V and 6 bases at J, with 4 bases in the middle. CDR3 DNA: TGTGCCAGCGGCCCCGGGGAGCTGTTTTTT. This encodes CASGPGELFF. Drawing the rest from reference TRBV9 and TRBJ2-2, the complete variable domain is DSGVTQTPKHLITATGQRVTLRCSPRSGDLSVYWYQQSLDQGLQFLIQYYNGEERAKGNILERFSAQQFPDLHSELNLSSLELGDSALYFCASGPGELFFGEGSRLTVL.